These 10 T cell receptor beta chains were all obtained from the same sample, sequenced in a study of blood T cell repertoires in COVID-19. Using immunoSEQ multiplex PCR, the repertoire was profiled, and TCRdb retains in-frame clones only, with some absent. The sample contains more than 45,000 clones, about nine tenths of which appear only once. Sequences were obtained from peripheral blood. These TCRs come from a human donor in a cohort sampled during active COVID-19.

This clone was counted a few times. Other DNA variants within this sample encode the same CDR3. This sequence joins TRBV5-1 and TRBJ2-7, with TRBD1 matching over 11 bases. Trimming cost V 3 bases and J 2 bases; bases outside gene matches: 1. The CDR3 runs 14 residues. Germline loops: CDR1 SGHRS, CDR2 YFSETQ. CDR3 DNA: TGCGCCAGCAGCTCGGACAGGGGGCCCTACGAGCAGTACTTC. Translating it yields CASSSDRGPYEQYF.

The chain uses TRBV11-2 and TRBJ2-1; TRBD2 matches 7 bases. Looked up from germline, CDR1 is SGHAT and CDR2 is FQNNGV. The CDR3 is 11 amino acids. Trimming removed 5 bases from V and 9 bases from J; junction bases left unmatched: 1. The CDR3 DNA reads as TGTGCCAGCAGCCGCGGGAGTGAGCAGTTCTTC. It is translated as CASSRGSEQFF.

The chain uses TRBV3-1 (or the pseudogene TRBV3-2) and TRBJ2-1; D is perhaps TRBD2 (5 bases). V was trimmed by 3 bases and J by 3 bases, leaving 18 bases between them. The CDR3 is 17 amino acids. In germline, CDR1 is LGHDT, CDR2 YNNKEL (reference sequence). CDR3 in amino acids: CASSQAGPAAIYNEQFF. CDR3 coding DNA: TGTGCCAGCAGCCAGGCAGGACCAGCGGCTATCTACAATGAGCAGTTCTTC.

CDR3 amino acids: CASSVPGQGYEQYF. The CDR3 nucleotides read TGTGCCAGCAGCGTTCCGGGACAGGGGTACGAGCAGTACTTC. The chain joins TRBV5-4 to TRBJ2-7, with 10 bases lining up with TRBD1. The CDR3 is made up of 14 amino acids. Unmatched junction bases numbered 5, after V lost 4 bases and J lost 4 bases. CDR1 and CDR2 (germline): SGHNT, YYREEE (reference sequence).

The chain employs TRBV10-2 and TRBJ2-1; the D gene is possibly TRBD2 (6 bases). There are 14 residues in the CDR3. Germline CDR1 and CDR2: WSHSY and SAAADI. V was shortened by 5 bases and J by 2 bases, with 10 bases between the two germline ends. The CDR3 sequence is CASSSSVAYNEQFF. In nucleotides, the CDR3 is TGCGCCAGCAGTTCTAGCGTCGCCTACAATGAGCAGTTCTTC.

For the CDR3, the DNA is TGTGCCGTACGAGGACTAGCGGGCTCCTACAATGAGCAGTTCTTC. This sequence encodes CAVRGLAGSYNEQFF. The chain is built from TRBV13 and TRBJ2-1, with 11 bases that match TRBD2. V shed 11 bases and J 0 bases; nucleotides not matched to a gene: 6. The CDR3 is made up of 15 amino acids. From germline, CDR1 is PRHDT and CDR2 FYEKMQ (reference sequence).

This chain joins TRBV5-5 and TRBJ1-1; TRBD1 might be the D (5 bases). The CDR3 has 14 amino acids. Looked up from germline, CDR1 is SGHKS and CDR2 is YYEKEE (reference sequence). V gave up 1 base and J gave up 8 bases, with 15 bases separating them. This CDR3 is CASSLNGQVREAFF. The CDR3 nucleotides read TGTGCCAGCAGCTTGAACGGACAAGTCCGCGAAGCTTTCTTT.

The chain is built from TRBV24-1 and TRBJ1-2; D call uncertain. V lost 6 bases and J lost 0, with 7 bases in between. The CDR3 is made up of 13 amino acids. The germline CDR1 and CDR2 sequences are KGHDR and SFDVKD. CDR3 in DNA: TGTGCCACCAGTCGCTCGGCTAACTATGGCTACACCTTC. This translates into CATSRSANYGYTF.

This clone has only one observation. CDR3 sequence (DNA): TGTGCCAGCAGTACAGGGGAAGTCACTGAAGCTTTCTTT. Translated: CASSTGEVTEAFF. V and J are TRBV12-3 or TRBV12-4 and TRBJ1-1; 7 bases line up with TRBD1. Trimming at V came to 5 bases and at J to 4 bases, leaving 4 bases not matched to a gene. The CDR3 has 13 amino acids.

CDR3 nucleotides: TGTGCCAGCAGCTTAACCGCGGGCCCCTACGAGCAGTACTTC. It translates to CASSLTAGPYEQYF. The chain combines TRBV7-2 with TRBJ2-7, with D possibly being TRBD2 (5 bases). Germline V gene data show CDR1 as SGHTA and CDR2 as FQGNSA. V lost 2 bases, J lost 2 bases, and 10 bases lay in between. The CDR3 runs to 14 residues.